This T cell receptor (beta chain) was documented in a study of blood T cell repertoires in COVID-19. Study in general: Collection of acute and convalescent COVID-19 samples took place in the United States, Italy and Spain. Sample material is recorded as cDNA or gDNA derived from T cells, B-cell-depleted T cells, or PBMCs.

As processed by the authors: Estimation of nucleated cell counts was performed using reference gene primer amplification. Produced via immunoSEQ multiplex PCR; TCRdb's table is partial and in-frame only. V and J calls plus clone size are reproduced from that table; the DNA served to infer D and trimming. The repertoire consists of roughly 140,000 clones, with roughly 76% occurring once and the leading ten covering approximately 8.4%. This CDR3 contains 17 residues. Germline CDR1 reads MNHEY; CDR2 reads SVGEGT. The V gene end was trimmed by 5 bases and the J gene end by 2 bases; junction bases not matched to a gene: 7.

This receptor was taken from a human donor with acute or convalescent COVID-19. The donor label of this sample is uncertain. The gene calls are TRBV6-2 or TRBV6-3 and TRBJ2-3, with 13 bases identical to TRBD2. Sequencing was carried out using peripheral blood. CDR3 sequence reads: CASSPRTSGGDTDTQYF. CDR3 in DNA: TGTGCCAGCAGTCCGAGGACTAGCGGGGGAGACACAGATACGCAGTATTTT.